This is a list of T cell receptor beta chains from one sample in a study of blood T cell repertoires in COVID-19. Sequencing used immunoSEQ multiplex PCR; TCRdb keeps in-frame clones, though not all of them. The profile shows 100,000 to 150,000 clones, around 85% of them singletons. Specimen: peripheral blood. All receptors come from a young man with COVID-19, enrolled during active disease. Each CDR3 is given without its conserved first and last residue.

CDR3,V,J
ASSSQSGETQY,TRBV19,TRBJ2-5
ASSLQPGLAIFLYYEQY,TRBV12-1,TRBJ2-7
ASSDGIAGGSGEKLF,TRBV2,TRBJ1-4
ASSFAPGQGALGYT,TRBV27,TRBJ1-2
ASSVAGTDGNTIY,TRBV9,TRBJ1-3
ASSRQTPGLATQQY,TRBV5-6,TRBJ2-7
ASSLPPGQGKETQY,TRBV7-9,TRBJ2-5
AIMVSENYGYT,TRBV10-3,TRBJ1-2
ASSLAPTRSDTQY,TRBV5-1,TRBJ2-3
ASSPLGGANYGYT,TRBV6-5,TRBJ1-2
ASSFRWGQGAYEQY,TRBV5-5,TRBJ2-7
AIRTGVDQPQH,TRBV10-3,TRBJ1-5
ATRGMEGVGYT,TRBV12-3/TRBV12-4,TRBJ1-2
ASSQGPLFGGYT,TRBV3-1/TRBV3-2,TRBJ1-2
ASSFGLAGVSEQF,TRBV27,TRBJ2-1
ASSPTTRGYNSPLH,TRBV7-6,TRBJ1-6
ASSESVGSNSPLH,TRBV25-1,TRBJ1-6
ASRTGSYEQY,TRBV12-3/TRBV12-4,TRBJ2-7
AISEDSYGYT,TRBV10-3,TRBJ1-2
ASSLAGAEYTGELF,TRBV11-3,TRBJ2-2
ASSQEGSGGSYEQY,TRBV4-2,TRBJ2-7
ASSLIRGPYNEQF,TRBV27,TRBJ2-1
ASSVEPGGNTIY,TRBV9,TRBJ1-3
ASSQISDPTYEQY,TRBV3-1/TRBV3-2,TRBJ2-7
ASSPTSSNEQF,TRBV7-9,TRBJ2-1
ASSLLGADEETQY,TRBV7-3,TRBJ2-5
ASSQDAPGTSGGVYNEQF,TRBV4-1,TRBJ2-1
ASSLEFPGTGIGTQY,TRBV11-3,TRBJ2-5
ASSSPTSGTYEQY,TRBV6-6,TRBJ2-7
ASSYNPTGGWNYGYT,TRBV6-2/TRBV6-3,TRBJ1-2
ATTRGTAYEQY,TRBV7-2,TRBJ2-7
ASSPGGLQPQH,TRBV27,TRBJ1-5
ASSLGQGRYGYT,TRBV5-4,TRBJ1-2
ASSFTSDRDKANTEAF,TRBV4-1,TRBJ1-1
ASTTTSFEAF,TRBV6-6,TRBJ1-1